What follows are 5 T cell receptor beta chains derived from one specimen sequenced in a study. TCRdb re-analysed the 5' RACE reads in MiXCR, keeping a single row per CDR3 protein. The sample yields about 54,000 distinct CDR3 sequences, approximately 17% seen once. The specimen was naive CD4+ T cells sorted from blood. Documented subset: naive CD4+ T cells, CD4+CD45RA+CD25-. The receptor set was obtained from a female donor with breast cancer.

The chain employs TRBV7-9 and TRBJ2-7, with 9 bases fitting TRBD1. Germline V gene lookup returns CDR1 SEHNR and CDR2 FQNEAQ (reference sequence). The CDR3 loop spans 15 amino acids. The J segment lost 0 bases and the V segment lost 4 bases, leaving 4 bases of the junction unmatched. CDR3 coding DNA: TGTGCCAGCAGCTCCGGGACAGGGAGCTCCTACGAGCAGTACTTC. Protein: CASSSGTGSSYEQYF. Full variable domain (missing parts from reference TRBV7-9 and TRBJ2-7): DTGVSQNPRHKITKRGQNVTFRCDPISEHNRLYWYRQTLGQGPEFLTYFQNEAQLEKSRLLSDRFSAERPKGSFSTLEIQRTEQGDSAMYLCASSSGTGSSYEQYFGPGTRLTVT.

This chain's CDR3 is CASSPAGHNTEAFF. For the CDR3, the DNA is TGCGCCAGCAGCCCAGCGGGCCATAACACTGAAGCTTTCTTT. V is TRBV5-1 and J is TRBJ1-1; no firm D call. Germline values: CDR1 SGHRS, CDR2 YFSETQ. CDR3 size: 14 residues. V gave up 4 bases and J gave up 2 bases, with 12 bases separating them.

The chain employs TRBV7-8 and TRBJ2-5; no clear D. V was trimmed by 1 base and J by 5 bases, leaving 14 bases between them. CDR3 size: 15 residues. The germline V gene encodes CDR1 SGHVS and CDR2 FQNEAQ. CDR3 amino acids: CASSLVASLRETQYF. In nucleotides, the CDR3 is TGTGCCAGCAGCTTAGTAGCCTCCCTGAGGGAGACCCAGTACTTC.

The chain carries TRBV28 and TRBJ1-5, with 9 bases lining up with TRBD1. Germline V gene lookup returns CDR1 MDHEN and CDR2 SYDVKM. Trimming took 3 bases from V and 4 from J; bases not matched to a gene: 7. This CDR3 is 16 amino acids long. DNA for the CDR3: TGTGCCAGCAGTTTGTTCCGGACAGGGGAGAATCAGCCCCAGCATTTT. It yields the protein CASSLFRTGENQPQHF.

This clonotype showed up just a few times. The V call is TRBV5-1, the J call TRBJ1-2, with a tentative D call TRBD1 (6 bases). Deletions cut 0 bases from V and 4 bases from J, with 10 bases between. CDR3 size: 14 residues. The V gene's germline CDR1 is SGHRS and CDR2 YFSETQ. CDR3 nucleotide sequence: TGCGCCAGCAGCTTGGACACAGGGTTCTATGGCTACACCTTC. Translation gives CASSLDTGFYGYTF.